The 4 T cell receptor beta chains in this list originate from one sample, sequenced in a study of blood T cells in healthy people across ages. With a J-beta primer mix and a sample-barcoded 5' primer, a second PCR ran roughly 7 to 11 cycles. A single record per CDR3 protein comes from TCRdb applying MiXCR to the 5' RACE reads. The sample includes about 720,000 distinct CDR3 sequences, more than 20% of them seen just once. In addition, the sample was reused for a study of T cells of mothers and their children.

The sample was blood. These receptors originate from a boy younger than 18 in good health.

In its sample, this clonotype was seen a few times. The rearrangement joins TRBV6-5 to TRBJ1-4; D unresolved. CDR3 size: 17 residues. V lost 0 bases and J lost 4, with 15 bases in between. The germline CDR1 and CDR2 sequences are MNHEY and SVGAGI. CDR3 coding DNA: TGTGCCAGCAGTTACTCGAGATATAGGAGAATTAATGAAAAACTGTTTTTT. Residues: CASSYSRYRRINEKLFF.

There are a few counts of this clonotype. The chain carries TRBV19 and TRBJ1-2; no firm D call. Trimming removed 6 bases at V and 8 bases at J, with 19 bases between. Germline V lookup: CDR1 LNHDA, CDR2 SQIVND (reference sequence). This CDR3 has 14 amino acids. DNA of the CDR3: TGTGCCAGTAGGCGAAAAGGCCATAAAGTAGGCTACACCTTC. Protein product: CASRRKGHKVGYTF.

This clonotype was detected a few times. The chain employs TRBV7-2 and TRBJ2-2; D is unclear. CDR3 length: 14 residues. V was clipped by 5 bases and J by 5 bases, with 12 bases between them. Germline V gene data show CDR1 as SGHTA and CDR2 as FQGNSA. The CDR3 loop reads CASSPRWLTGELFF. For the CDR3, the DNA is TGTGCCAGCAGCCCCCGGTGGCTAACCGGGGAGCTGTTTTTT. The complete variable domain, with remaining parts taken from reference TRBV7-2 and TRBJ2-2, reads GAGVSQSPSNKVTEKGKDVELRCDPISGHTALYWYRQSLGQGLEFLIYFQGNSAPDKSGLPSDRFSAERTGGSVSTLTIQRTQQEDSAVYLCASSPRWLTGELFFGEGSRLTVL.

This chain connects TRBV27 to TRBJ2-1; the D is unclear. V lost 3 bases and J 3 bases, leaving 9 bases between the germline ends. Germline values: CDR1 MNHEY, CDR2 SMNVEV (reference sequence). The CDR3 runs to 14 residues. The CDR3 here is CASSFQASYNEQFF. For the CDR3, the DNA is TGTGCCAGCAGTTTTCAGGCCAGCTACAATGAGCAGTTCTTC.